The subject of this entry is one T cell receptor (beta chain). Its matching antigen is unknown. These data originate in a study of T cell repertoires in cytomegalovirus infection. The study's findings and limits: Dominant in the ex vivo response were TCR beta clonotypes restricted by HLA-C and specific for CMV. Frequencies of public TCR beta families were cumulated, and this identified carriers of CMV plus the relevant HLA.

CDR1 SGHVT and CDR2 SQSDAQ come from the germline V gene. The CDR3 is 17 residues long. Germline trimming cut 5 bases from V and 4 bases from J; bases unmatched to any gene: 14. Each CDR3 protein is one row after TCRdb ran MiXCR on the reads. This repertoire shows 110,000 to 150,000 distinct CDR3 sequences, around 30% found once; its top ten account for around half. The rearrangement links TRBV7-4 to TRBJ2-7, with 10 nucleotides matching TRBD1. The clonotype originates from a human donor in good health (CMV status not recorded). Some clones in this sample may be carry-over from other donors' samples. The specimen was CD8+ T cells from cultured PBMCs, collected from culture after CMV antigen stimulation. CDR3 region: CASSRLAMGQGRYEQYF. CDR3 sequence (DNA): TGTGCCAGCAGCCGACTAGCGATGGGACAGGGGCGATACGAGCAGTACTTC.